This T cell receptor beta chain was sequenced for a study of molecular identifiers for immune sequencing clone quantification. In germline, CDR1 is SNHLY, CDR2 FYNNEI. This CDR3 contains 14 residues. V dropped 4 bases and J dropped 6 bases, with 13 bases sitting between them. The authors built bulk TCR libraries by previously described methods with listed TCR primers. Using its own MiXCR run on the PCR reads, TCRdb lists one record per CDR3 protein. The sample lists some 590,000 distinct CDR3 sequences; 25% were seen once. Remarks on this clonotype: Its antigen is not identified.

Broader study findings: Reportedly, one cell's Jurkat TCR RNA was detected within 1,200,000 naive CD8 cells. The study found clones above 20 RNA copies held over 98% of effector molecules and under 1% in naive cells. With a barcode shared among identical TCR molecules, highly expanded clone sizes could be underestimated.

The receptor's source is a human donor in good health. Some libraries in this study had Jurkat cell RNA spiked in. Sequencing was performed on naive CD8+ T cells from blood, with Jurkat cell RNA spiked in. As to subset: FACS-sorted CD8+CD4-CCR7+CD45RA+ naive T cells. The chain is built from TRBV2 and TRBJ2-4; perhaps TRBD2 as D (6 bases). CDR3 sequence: CASSGRVSGNIQYF. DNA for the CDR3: TGTGCCAGCAGTGGCAGGGTTAGCGGAAACATTCAGTACTTC. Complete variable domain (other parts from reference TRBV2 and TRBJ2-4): EPEVTQTPSHQVTQMGQEVILRCVPISNHLYFYWYRQILGQKVEFLVSFYNNEISEKSEIFDDQFSVERPDGSNFTLKIRSTKLEDSAMYFCASSGRVSGNIQYFGAGTRLSVL.